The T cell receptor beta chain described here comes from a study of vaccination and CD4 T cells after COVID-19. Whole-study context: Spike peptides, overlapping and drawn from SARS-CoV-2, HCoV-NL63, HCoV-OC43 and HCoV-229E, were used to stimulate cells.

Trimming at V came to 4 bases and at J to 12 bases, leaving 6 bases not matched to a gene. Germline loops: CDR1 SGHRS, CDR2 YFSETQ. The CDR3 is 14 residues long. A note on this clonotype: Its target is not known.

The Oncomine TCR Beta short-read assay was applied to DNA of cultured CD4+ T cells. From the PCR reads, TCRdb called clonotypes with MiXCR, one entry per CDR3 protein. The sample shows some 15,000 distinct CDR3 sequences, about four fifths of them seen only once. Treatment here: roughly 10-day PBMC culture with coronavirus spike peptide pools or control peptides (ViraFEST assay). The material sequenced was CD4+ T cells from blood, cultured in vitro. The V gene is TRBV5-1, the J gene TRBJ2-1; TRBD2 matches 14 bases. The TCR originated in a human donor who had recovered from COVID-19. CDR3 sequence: CASSGLAGGRGQFF. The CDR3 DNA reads TGCGCCAGCAGCGGACTAGCGGGGGGCCGGGGGCAGTTCTTC. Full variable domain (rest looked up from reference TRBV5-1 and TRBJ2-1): KAGVTQTPRYLIKTRGQQVTLSCSPISGHRSVSWYQQTPGQGLQFLFEYFSETQRNKGNFPGRFSGRQFSNSRSEMNVSTLELGDSALYLCASSGLAGGRGQFFGPGTRLTVL.